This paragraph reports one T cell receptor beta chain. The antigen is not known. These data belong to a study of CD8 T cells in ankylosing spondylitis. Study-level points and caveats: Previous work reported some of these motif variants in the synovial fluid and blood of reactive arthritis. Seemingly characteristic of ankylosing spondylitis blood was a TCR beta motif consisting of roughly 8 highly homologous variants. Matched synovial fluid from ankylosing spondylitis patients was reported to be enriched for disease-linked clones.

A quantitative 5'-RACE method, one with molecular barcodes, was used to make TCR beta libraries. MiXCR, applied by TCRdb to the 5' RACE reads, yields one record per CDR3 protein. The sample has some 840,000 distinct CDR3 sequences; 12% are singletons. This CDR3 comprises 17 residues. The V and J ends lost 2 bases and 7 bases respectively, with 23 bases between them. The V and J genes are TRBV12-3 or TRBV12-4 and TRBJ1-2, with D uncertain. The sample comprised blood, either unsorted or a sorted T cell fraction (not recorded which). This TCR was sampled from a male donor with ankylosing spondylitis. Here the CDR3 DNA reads TGTGCCAGCAGTTTATGGCGGATAAAGGGTAAACAATCTGGCTACACCTTC. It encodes CASSLWRIKGKQSGYTF.